This T cell receptor (beta chain) was sequenced for a study of blood T cell repertoires in COVID-19. Whole-study context: COVID-19 samples from acute and convalescent phases originated in the United States, Italy and Spain. PBMCs, B-cell-depleted T cells, or T cells provided the cDNA or gDNA that made up the material.

In the source study's methods: Quantification of nucleated cells was approximated via reference gene primer amplification. This table comes from immunoSEQ multiplex PCR, and its TCRdb copy is limited to in-frame clones, with some not included. That table furnishes V, J and clone size, whereas the DNA furnished D and trimming. The profile shows more than 100,000 clones, approximately 88% of them singletons. With V trimmed by 0 bases and J by 4 bases, 9 bases remained unmatched. The CDR3 runs to 18 residues. Per germline, CDR1 LGHDT and CDR2 YNNKEL (reference sequence). The origin of this receptor is a woman in her twenties or thirties who had recovered from COVID-19. Input material: peripheral blood. The V gene is TRBV3-1 (or the pseudogene TRBV3-2), the J gene TRBJ2-5; 12 bases are shared with TRBD2. The CDR3: CASSQDPTSGRERETQYF. In DNA, the CDR3 is TGTGCCAGCAGCCAAGATCCGACTAGCGGGAGAGAAAGAGAGACCCAGTACTTC.